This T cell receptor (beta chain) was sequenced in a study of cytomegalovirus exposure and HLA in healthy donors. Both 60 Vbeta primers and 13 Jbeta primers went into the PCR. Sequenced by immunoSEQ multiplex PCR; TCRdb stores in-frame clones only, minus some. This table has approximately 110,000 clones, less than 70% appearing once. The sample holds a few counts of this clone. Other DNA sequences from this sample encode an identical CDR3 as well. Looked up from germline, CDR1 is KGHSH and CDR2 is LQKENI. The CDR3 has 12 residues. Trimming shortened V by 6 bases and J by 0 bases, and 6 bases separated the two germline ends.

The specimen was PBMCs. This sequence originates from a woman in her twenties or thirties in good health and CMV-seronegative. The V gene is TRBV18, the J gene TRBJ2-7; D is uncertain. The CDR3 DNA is TGTGCCAGCTCCCCCAGCTCCTACGAGCAGTACTTC. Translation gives CASSPSSYEQYF.